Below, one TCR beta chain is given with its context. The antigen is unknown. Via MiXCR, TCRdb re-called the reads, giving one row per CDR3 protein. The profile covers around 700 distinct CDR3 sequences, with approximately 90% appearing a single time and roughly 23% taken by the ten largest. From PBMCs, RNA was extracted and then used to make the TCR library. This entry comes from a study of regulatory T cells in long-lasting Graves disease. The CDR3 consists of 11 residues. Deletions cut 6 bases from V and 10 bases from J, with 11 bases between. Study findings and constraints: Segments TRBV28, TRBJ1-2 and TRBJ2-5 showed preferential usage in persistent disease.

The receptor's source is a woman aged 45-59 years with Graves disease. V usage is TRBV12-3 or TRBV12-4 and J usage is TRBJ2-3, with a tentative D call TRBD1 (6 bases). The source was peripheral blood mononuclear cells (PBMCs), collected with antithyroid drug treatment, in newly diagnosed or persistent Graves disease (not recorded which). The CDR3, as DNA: TGTGCCAGCAGGTCCAGGGGTTCGCAGTATTTT. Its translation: CASRSRGSQYF.